This paragraph reports one T cell receptor beta chain. While infection was still active, Seattle patients were enrolled and then followed longitudinally. The data belong to a study of blood T cell repertoires in COVID-19. Study at large: From the United States, Italy and Spain came samples of acute and convalescent COVID-19.

Here immunoSEQ multiplex PCR was the method, and the copy in TCRdb shows in-frame clones only, minus some. The data hold about 360,000 clones, with 80% to 90% observed a single time. The sample taken for sequencing was peripheral blood. The clonotype was recovered from a woman aged 55-75 years with COVID-19, enrolled during active disease.

The CDR3: CASSVEGGVGNTIYF. In DNA, the CDR3 is TGTGCCAGCAGCGTAGAAGGAGGGGTTGGAAACACCATATATTTT. The V and J genes are TRBV9 and TRBJ1-3; D possibly corresponds to TRBD1 (5 bases). V was shortened by 0 bases and J by 3 bases, with 10 bases between the two germline ends. This CDR3 region has 15 residues. CDR1 is SGDLS, CDR2 YYNGEE, per germline.